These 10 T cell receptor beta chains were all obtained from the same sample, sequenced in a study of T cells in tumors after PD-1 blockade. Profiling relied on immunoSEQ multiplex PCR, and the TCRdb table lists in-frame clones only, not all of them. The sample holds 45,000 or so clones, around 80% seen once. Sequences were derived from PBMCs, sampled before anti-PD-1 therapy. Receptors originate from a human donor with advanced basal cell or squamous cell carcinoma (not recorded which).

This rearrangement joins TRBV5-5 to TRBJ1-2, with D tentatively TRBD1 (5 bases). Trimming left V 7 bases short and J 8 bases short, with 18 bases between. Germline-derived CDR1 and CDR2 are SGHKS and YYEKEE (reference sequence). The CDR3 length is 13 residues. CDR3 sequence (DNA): TGTGCCAGCCAAGACAGTATCGGACGGGGCTACACCTTC. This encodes CASQDSIGRGYTF.

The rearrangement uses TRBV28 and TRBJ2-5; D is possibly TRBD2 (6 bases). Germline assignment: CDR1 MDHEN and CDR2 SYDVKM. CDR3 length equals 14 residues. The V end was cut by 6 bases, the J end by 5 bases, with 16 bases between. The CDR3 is CASSPQEGGETQYF. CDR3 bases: TGTGCCAGCAGCCCCCAGGAGGGCGGGGAGACCCAGTACTTC.

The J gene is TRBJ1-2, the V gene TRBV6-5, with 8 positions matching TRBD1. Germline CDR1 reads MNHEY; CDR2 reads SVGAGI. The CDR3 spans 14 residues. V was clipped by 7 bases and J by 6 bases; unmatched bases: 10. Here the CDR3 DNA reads TGTGCCAGCATCGATTCCGACAGGGGCAATGGCTACACCTTC. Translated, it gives CASIDSDRGNGYTF.

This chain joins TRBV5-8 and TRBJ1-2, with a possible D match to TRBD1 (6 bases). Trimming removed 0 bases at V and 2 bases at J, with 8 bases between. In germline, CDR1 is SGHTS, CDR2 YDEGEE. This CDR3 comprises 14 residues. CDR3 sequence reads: CASSLEGQNYGYTF. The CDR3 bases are TGTGCCAGCAGCTTGGAAGGACAGAACTATGGCTACACCTTC.

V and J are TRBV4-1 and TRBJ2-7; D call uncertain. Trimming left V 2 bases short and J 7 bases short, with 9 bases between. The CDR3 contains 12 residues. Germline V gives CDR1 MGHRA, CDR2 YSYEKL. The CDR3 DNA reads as TGCGCCAGCAGCCAACCCCTGGGGGAGCAGTACTTC. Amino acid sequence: CASSQPLGEQYF.

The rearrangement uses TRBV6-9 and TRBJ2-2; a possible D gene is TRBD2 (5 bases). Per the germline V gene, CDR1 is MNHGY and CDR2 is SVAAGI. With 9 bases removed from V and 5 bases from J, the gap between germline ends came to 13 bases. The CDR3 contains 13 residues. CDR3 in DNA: TGTGCCAGAGCCGGGATAAATACCGGGGAGCTGTTTTTT. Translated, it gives CARAGINTGELFF.

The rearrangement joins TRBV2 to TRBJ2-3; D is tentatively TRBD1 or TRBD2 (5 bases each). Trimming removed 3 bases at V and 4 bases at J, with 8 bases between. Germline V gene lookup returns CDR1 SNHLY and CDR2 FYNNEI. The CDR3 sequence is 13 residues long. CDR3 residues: CASSDGAADTQYF. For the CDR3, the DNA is TGTGCCAGCAGTGACGGGGCAGCAGATACGCAGTATTTT.

Written as DNA, the CDR3 is TGCGCCAGCAGCTTATACAGGGAAGAGACCCAGTACTTC. Protein sequence: CASSLYREETQYF. The V call is TRBV5-1, the J call TRBJ2-5; perhaps TRBD1 as D (6 bases). Germline values: CDR1 SGHRS, CDR2 YFSETQ. Trimming stripped 2 bases from V and 3 bases from J, with 8 bases between. The CDR3 sequence is 13 residues long.

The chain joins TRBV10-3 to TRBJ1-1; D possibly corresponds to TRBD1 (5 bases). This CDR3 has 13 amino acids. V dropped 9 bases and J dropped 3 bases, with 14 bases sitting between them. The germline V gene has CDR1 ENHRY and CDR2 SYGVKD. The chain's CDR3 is CAITDSPDTEAFF. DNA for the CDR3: TGTGCCATAACAGACAGTCCGGACACTGAAGCTTTCTTT.

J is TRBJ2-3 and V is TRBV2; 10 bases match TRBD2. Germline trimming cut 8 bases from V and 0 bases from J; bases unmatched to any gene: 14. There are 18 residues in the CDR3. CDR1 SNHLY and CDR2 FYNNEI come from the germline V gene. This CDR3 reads CASSGSLAGGDSTDTQYF. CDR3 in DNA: TGTGCCAGCTCGGGGTCCTTAGCGGGGGGCGATAGCACAGATACGCAGTATTTT. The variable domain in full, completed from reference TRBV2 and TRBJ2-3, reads EPEVTQTPSHQVTQMGQEVILRCVPISNHLYFYWYRQILGQKVEFLVSFYNNEISEKSEIFDDQFSVERPDGSNFTLKIRSTKLEDSAMYFCASSGSLAGGDSTDTQYFGPGTRLTVL.